These T cell receptor beta chains were read from a single sample in a study of vaccination and CD4 T cells after COVID-19. A single record per CDR3 protein comes from TCRdb applying MiXCR to the PCR reads. Of approximately 18,000 distinct CDR3 sequences in the sample, 52% were seen once. These receptors are not linked to any known antigen. The sample was CD4+ T cells from blood, cultured in vitro, taken about 7 months after SARS-CoV-2 vaccination. Source of these receptors: a human donor who had recovered from COVID-19. Both conserved end residues are part of each CDR3. Fields, in order: J gene, D gene, clone size, V gene, CDR3 DNA, CDR3 protein. D genes are given only for firm matches. The size field is filled for only some rows; it gives once, few, many or a size class.

>TRBJ2-7|.|once|TRBV12-3/TRBV12-4
TGTGCCAGCAGTTTACGTGGGGTTGAGCAGTACTTC
CASSLRGVEQYF
>TRBJ1-1|.|.|TRBV6-1
TGTGCCAGCAGAGAATGGACAGCCTTGAACACTGAAGCTTTCTTT
CASREWTALNTEAFF
>TRBJ1-2|.|.|TRBV5-1
TGCGCCAGCAGCTTGGCCCCTAGCGCGGGTTCCCTCGATGGCTACACCTTC
CASSLAPSAGSLDGYTF
>TRBJ2-3|TRBD1|once|TRBV20-1
TGCAGTGCGACTGACAGGGTAACTAGCACAGATACGCAGTATTTT
CSATDRVTSTDTQYF
>TRBJ2-1|TRBD2|few|TRBV6-1
TGTGCCAGCAGGGAGGGACTAGCGGGAGGGTATGAGCAGTTCTTC
CASREGLAGGYEQFF
>TRBJ1-2|.|.|TRBV6-1
TGTGCCAGCAGAAATCCCGGGGGTACCGCACGGTATGGCTACACCTTC
CASRNPGGTARYGYTF
>TRBJ2-3|.|.|TRBV15
TGTGCCACCAGCAGACGAACTAGCACAGATACGCAGTATTTT
CATSRRTSTDTQYF
>TRBJ2-1|TRBD2|.|TRBV7-3
TGTGCCAGCAGCCAAGGGACTAGCGGGAGCGAGCAGTTCTTC
CASSQGTSGSEQFF
>TRBJ1-2|TRBD1|few|TRBV20-1
TGTGGCTGGGACAGGGGCTCTGGCTACACCTTC
CGWDRGSGYTF
>TRBJ2-7|TRBD1|.|TRBV7-8
TGTGCCAGCAGCTTAATTCGGGGACAGGGGAAGGGCGAGCAGTACTTC
CASSLIRGQGKGEQYF
>TRBJ1-1|.|few|TRBV7-2
TGTGCCAGCAGCCTAACAAGAAACACTGAAGCTTTCTTT
CASSLTRNTEAFF
>TRBJ2-7|TRBD2|.|TRBV6-2/TRBV6-3
TGTGCCAGCAGTTACGGGACTAGCGGTTACGAGCAGTACTTC
CASSYGTSGYEQYF
>TRBJ1-1|.|few|TRBV7-3
TGTGCCAGCAGCTCCGAAGGGGAAACTGAAGCTTTCTTT
CASSSEGETEAFF
>TRBJ2-7|.|.|TRBV11-3
TGTGCCAGCAGCTTATACAGGGCTGGAACCTACGAGCAGTACTTC
CASSLYRAGTYEQYF
>TRBJ2-3|.|.|TRBV20-1
TGCAGTGCATTAGTCGGGGGGCCCACAGATACGCAGTATTTT
CSALVGGPTDTQYF